This passage covers 6 T cell receptor beta chains from one sample sequenced in a study of blood T cell repertoires in COVID-19. Sequencing was performed with immunoSEQ multiplex PCR; in TCRdb, only in-frame clones are kept and a portion is missing. This table has a few hundred thousand clones, about 84% appearing once. The specimen was peripheral blood. Receptor source: a woman aged 50 to 65 with acute or convalescent COVID-19.

The chain combines TRBV5-1 with TRBJ2-3, with 13 bases aligning to TRBD2. The CDR3 runs 15 residues. Germline V gene data show CDR1 as SGHRS and CDR2 as YFSETQ. V gave up 4 bases and J gave up 13 bases; unmatched junction bases: 12. CDR3 in DNA: TGCGCCAGCAGCGAGGGGACTAGCGGGGCCCAGGTTGAGTATTTT. The encoded protein is CASSEGTSGAQVEYF.

The rearrangement uses TRBV6-4 and TRBJ2-5; a possible D gene is TRBD2 (6 bases). V gave up 9 bases and J gave up 2 bases, with 28 bases separating them. Germline CDR1 reads MRHNA; CDR2 reads SNTAGT. The CDR3 loop spans 18 amino acids. CDR3 sequence (DNA): TGTGCCAGTACCCCCCGATATCAACGGGAGTGGGGTCAAGAGACCCAGTACTTC. Amino acids: CASTPRYQREWGQETQYF.

The V call is TRBV7-2, the J call TRBJ1-1, with D tentatively TRBD1 (6 bases). The germline CDR1 and CDR2 sequences are SGHTA and FQGNSA. V was trimmed by 1 base and J by 3 bases, leaving 9 bases between them. The CDR3 is 14 amino acids. CDR3 sequence: CASSLVGAYTEAFF. In DNA form, the CDR3 reads TGTGCCAGCAGCTTAGTGGGGGCGTACACTGAAGCTTTCTTT.

The chain is built from TRBV6-5 and TRBJ2-2, with D possibly matching TRBD2 (6 bases). Germline assignment: CDR1 MNHEY and CDR2 SVGAGI. This CDR3 contains 15 residues. Trimming removed 6 bases at V and 0 bases at J, with 11 bases between. The CDR3 bases are TGTGCCAGCAGCGGGACTTACGCGAACACCGGGGAGCTGTTTTTT. Protein: CASSGTYANTGELFF.

V and J are TRBV27 and TRBJ2-7; a possible D gene is TRBD1 (5 bases). V was pared by 3 bases and J by 6 bases, with 18 bases between. CDR3 length equals 15 residues. Germline V gene lookup returns CDR1 MNHEY and CDR2 SMNVEV (reference sequence). The CDR3 bases are TGTGCCAGCAGTTTCTCTACGGTCAGGGTAGCCGAGCAGTACTTC. Its translation: CASSFSTVRVAEQYF.

This rearrangement joins TRBV9 to TRBJ2-3; 9 bases are a match to TRBD2. CDR3 length: 16 residues. The germline gives CDR1 SGDLS, CDR2 YYNGEE. The J segment lost 0 bases and the V segment lost 0 bases, leaving 2 bases of the junction unmatched. In nucleotides, the CDR3 is TGTGCCAGCAGCGTAGGACTAGCGGCTAGCACAGATACGCAGTATTTT. Translation gives CASSVGLAASTDTQYF. Together with reference TRBV9 and TRBJ2-3, the CDR3 gives the full variable domain: DSGVTQTPKHLITATGQRVTLRCSPRSGDLSVYWYQQSLDQGLQFLIQYYNGEERAKGNILERFSAQQFPDLHSELNLSSLELGDSALYFCASSVGLAASTDTQYFGPGTRLTVL.